The entry below describes one T cell receptor beta chain. The entry originates in a study of blood T cell repertoires in COVID-19. The wider study: The United States, Italy and Spain provided the acute and convalescent COVID-19 samples. The analysed material was cDNA or gDNA that came from T cells, B-cell-depleted T cells, or PBMCs.

Original processing notes: The authors estimated nucleated cell counts from reference gene primer amplification. Sequencing was performed with immunoSEQ multiplex PCR; in TCRdb, only in-frame clones are kept and a portion is missing. V and J calls and clone size are given by that table; D and trimming were obtained from the DNA. This table holds about 140,000 clones, about 85% found once. The V and J ends lost 10 bases and 4 bases, in that order; junction bases with no gene match: 5. The CDR3 sequence is 12 residues long. CDR1 and CDR2 from the germline V gene are ENHRY and SYGVKD. The genes are TRBV10-3 and TRBJ2-5; TRBD1 matches at 8 bases. Sequencing was done on a sample of peripheral blood. The source is a human donor in a cohort sampled during active COVID-19. The CDR3, as DNA: TGTGCCACCGGGACAGGAGGAGAGACCCAGTACTTC. It is translated as CATGTGGETQYF.